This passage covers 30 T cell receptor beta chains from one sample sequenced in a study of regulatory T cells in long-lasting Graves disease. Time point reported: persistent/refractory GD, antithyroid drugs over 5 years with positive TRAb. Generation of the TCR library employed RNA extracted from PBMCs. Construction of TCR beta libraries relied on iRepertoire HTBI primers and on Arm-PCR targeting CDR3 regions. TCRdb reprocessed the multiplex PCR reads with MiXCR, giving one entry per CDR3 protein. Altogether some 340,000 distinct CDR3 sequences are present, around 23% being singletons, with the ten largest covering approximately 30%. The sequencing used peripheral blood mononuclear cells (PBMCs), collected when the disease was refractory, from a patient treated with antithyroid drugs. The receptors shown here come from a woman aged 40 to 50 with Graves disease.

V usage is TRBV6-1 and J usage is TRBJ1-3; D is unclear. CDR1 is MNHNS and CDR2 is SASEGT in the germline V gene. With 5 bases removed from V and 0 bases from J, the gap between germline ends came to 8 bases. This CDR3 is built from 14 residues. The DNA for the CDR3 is TGTGCCAGCAGTAAGACGGACTCTGGAAACACCATATATTTT. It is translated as CASSKTDSGNTIYF.

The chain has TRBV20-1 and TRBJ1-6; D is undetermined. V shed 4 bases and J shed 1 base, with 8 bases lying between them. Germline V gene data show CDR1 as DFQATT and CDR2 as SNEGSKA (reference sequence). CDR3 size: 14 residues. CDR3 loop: CSAKEESYNSPLHF. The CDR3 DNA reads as TGCAGTGCTAAGGAAGAGTCCTATAATTCACCCCTCCACTTT.

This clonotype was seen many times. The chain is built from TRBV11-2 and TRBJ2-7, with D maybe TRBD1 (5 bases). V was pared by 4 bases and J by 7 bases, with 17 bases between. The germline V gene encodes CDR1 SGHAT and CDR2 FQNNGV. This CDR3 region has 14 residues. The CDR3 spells CASSSQKGLYEQYF. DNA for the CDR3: TGTGCCAGCAGCTCGCAGAAGGGGCTTTATGAGCAGTACTTC.

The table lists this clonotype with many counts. CDR3 residues: CASSFRTNEQYF. The CDR3 region has the DNA TGTGCCAGCAGTTTCCGAACAAACGAGCAGTACTTC. This chain joins TRBV12-3 or TRBV12-4 and TRBJ2-7; D gene uncertain. The CDR3 consists of 12 residues. V was clipped by 3 bases and J by 5 bases, with 8 bases between them.

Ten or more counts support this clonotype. The chain's CDR3 is CASSFRGRARYEQYF. The CDR3, as DNA: TGTGCCAGCAGTTTTCGCGGGAGGGCCCGCTACGAGCAGTACTTC. This chain uses TRBV28 with TRBJ2-7, with 9 bases matching TRBD2. Trimming at V came to 3 bases and at J to 3 bases, leaving 6 bases not matched to a gene. The CDR3 contains 15 residues. CDR1 is MDHEN, CDR2 SYDVKM, per germline.

CDR3 coding DNA: TGTGCCAGCGTGGCAGCGGGACACCCAGATACGCAGTATTTT. It is translated as CASVAAGHPDTQYF. The V and J genes are TRBV9 and TRBJ2-3; the D gene is possibly TRBD2 (7 bases). Germline CDR1 is SGDLS and CDR2 is YYNGEE. Trimming shortened V by 7 bases and J by 4 bases, and 16 bases separated the two germline ends. The CDR3 sequence is 14 residues long.

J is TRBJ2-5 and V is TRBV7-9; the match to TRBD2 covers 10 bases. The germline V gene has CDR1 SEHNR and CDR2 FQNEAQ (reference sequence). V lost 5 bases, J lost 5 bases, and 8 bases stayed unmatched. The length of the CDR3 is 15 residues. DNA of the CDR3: TGTGCCAGCAGCCCCCTAGCGGGGGTAGCTGAGACCCAGTACTTC. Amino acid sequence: CASSPLAGVAETQYF.

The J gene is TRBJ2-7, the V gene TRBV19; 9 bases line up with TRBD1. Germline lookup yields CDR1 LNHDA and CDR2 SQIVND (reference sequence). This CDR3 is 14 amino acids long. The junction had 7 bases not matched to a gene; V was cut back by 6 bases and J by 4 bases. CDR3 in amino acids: CASSRGTGWYEQYF. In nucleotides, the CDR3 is TGTGCCAGTAGCCGCGGGACAGGGTGGTACGAGCAGTACTTC.

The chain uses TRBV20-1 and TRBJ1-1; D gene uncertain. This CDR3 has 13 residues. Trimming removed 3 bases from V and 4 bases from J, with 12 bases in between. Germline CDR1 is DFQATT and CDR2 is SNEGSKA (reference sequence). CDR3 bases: TGCAGTGCTAGGGGGAGGCTCGGCACTGAAGCTTTCTTT. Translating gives CSARGRLGTEAFF.

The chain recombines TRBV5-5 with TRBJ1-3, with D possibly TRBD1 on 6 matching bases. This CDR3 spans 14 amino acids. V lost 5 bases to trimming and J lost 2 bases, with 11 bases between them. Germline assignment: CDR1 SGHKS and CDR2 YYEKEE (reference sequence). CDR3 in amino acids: CASRPTGPGNTIYF. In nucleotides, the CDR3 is TGTGCCAGCAGACCCACAGGGCCTGGAAACACCATATATTTT.

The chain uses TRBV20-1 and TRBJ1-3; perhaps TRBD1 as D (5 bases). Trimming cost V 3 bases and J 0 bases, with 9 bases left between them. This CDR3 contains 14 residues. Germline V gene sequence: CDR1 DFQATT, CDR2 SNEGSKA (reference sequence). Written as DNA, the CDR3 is TGCAGTGCTAGCGGCAGGGCCTCTGGAAACACCATATATTTT. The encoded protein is CSASGRASGNTIYF.

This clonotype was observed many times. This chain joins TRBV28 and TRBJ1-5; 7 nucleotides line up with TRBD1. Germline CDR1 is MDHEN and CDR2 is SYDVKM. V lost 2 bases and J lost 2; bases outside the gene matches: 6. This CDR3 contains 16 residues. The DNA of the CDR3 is TGTGCCAGCAGTTTACCGACAGGGTCTGGCAATCAGCCCCAGCATTTT. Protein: CASSLPTGSGNQPQHF.

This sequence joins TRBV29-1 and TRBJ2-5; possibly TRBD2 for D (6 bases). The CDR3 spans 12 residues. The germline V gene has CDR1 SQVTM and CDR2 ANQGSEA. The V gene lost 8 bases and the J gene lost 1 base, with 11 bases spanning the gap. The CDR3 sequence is CSSGGVQETQYF. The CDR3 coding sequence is TGCAGCTCAGGCGGGGTCCAAGAGACCCAGTACTTC.

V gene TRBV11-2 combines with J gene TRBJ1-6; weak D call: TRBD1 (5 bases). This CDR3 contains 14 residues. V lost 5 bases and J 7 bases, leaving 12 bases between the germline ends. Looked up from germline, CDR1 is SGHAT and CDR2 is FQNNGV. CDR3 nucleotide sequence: TGTGCCAGCAGCCGACAGTCGGCAAATTCACCCCTCCACTTT. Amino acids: CASSRQSANSPLHF.

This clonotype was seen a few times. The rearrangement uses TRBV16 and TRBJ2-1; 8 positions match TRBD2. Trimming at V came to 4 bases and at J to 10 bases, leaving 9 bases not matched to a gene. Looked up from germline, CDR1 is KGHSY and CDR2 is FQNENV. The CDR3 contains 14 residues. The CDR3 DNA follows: TGTGCCAGCAGCCCGGGAGGGCCTTACCCCGAGCAGTTCTTC. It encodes CASSPGGPYPEQFF.

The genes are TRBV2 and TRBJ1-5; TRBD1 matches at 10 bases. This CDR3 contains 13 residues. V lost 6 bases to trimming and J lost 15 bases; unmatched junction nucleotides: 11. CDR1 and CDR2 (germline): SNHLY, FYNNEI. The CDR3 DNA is TGTGCCAGCAGCTTCGCCGGGGACAGGGGACGGCATTTT. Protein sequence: CASSFAGDRGRHF.

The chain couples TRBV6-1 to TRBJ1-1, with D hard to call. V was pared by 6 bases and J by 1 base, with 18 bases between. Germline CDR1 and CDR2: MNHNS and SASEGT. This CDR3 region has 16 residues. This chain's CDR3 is CASRSRQPGRNTEAFF. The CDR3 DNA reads TGTGCCAGCAGATCCCGACAACCGGGGAGGAACACTGAAGCTTTCTTT.

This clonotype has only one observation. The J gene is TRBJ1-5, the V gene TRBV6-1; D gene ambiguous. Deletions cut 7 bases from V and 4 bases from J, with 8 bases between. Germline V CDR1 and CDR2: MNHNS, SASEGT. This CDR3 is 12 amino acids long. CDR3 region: CASMVGNQPQHF. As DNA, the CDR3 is TGTGCCAGCATGGTAGGAAATCAGCCCCAGCATTTT.

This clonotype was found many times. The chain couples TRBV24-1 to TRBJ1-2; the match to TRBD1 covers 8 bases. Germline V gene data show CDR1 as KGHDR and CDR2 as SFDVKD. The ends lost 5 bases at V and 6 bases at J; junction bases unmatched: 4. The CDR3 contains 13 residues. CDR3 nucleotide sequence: TGTGCCACCAGTGGGACAGGGTGGGATGGCTACACCTTC. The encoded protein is CATSGTGWDGYTF.

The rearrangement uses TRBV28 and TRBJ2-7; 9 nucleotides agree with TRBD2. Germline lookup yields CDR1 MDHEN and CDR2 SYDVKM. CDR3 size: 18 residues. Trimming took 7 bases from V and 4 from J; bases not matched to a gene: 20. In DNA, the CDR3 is TGTGCCAGCAAAAAAGGGGGTAGCGGGAGATCTGTGTGGTACGAGCAGTACTTC. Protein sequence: CASKKGGSGRSVWYEQYF.

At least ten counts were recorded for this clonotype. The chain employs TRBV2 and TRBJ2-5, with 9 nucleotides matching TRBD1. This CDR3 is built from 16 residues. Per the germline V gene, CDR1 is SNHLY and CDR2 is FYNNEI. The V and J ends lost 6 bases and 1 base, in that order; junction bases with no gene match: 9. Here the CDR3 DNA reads TGTGCCAGCAGAGCCAGGACGGACAGGGGCCAAGAGACCCAGTACTTC. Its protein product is CASRARTDRGQETQYF.

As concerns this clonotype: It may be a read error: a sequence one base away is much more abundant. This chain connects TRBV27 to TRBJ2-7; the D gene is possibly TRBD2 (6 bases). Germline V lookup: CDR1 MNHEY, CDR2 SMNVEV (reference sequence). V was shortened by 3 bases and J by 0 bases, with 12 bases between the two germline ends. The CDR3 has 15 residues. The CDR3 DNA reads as TGTGCCAGCAGTTTGGGGGGATACCCCTCCTACGAGCAGTACTTC. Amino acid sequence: CASSLGGYPSYEQYF.

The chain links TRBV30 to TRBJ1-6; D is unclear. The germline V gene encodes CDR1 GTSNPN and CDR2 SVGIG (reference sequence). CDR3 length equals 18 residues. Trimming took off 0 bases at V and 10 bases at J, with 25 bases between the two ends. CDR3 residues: CAWSVPPPTQTFESPLHF. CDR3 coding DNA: TGTGCCTGGAGTGTACCCCCCCCGACACAAACCTTCGAGTCACCCCTCCACTTT.

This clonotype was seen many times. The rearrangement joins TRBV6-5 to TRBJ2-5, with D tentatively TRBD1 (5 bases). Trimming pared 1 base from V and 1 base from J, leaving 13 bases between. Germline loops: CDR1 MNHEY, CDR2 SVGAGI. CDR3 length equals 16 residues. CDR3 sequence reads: CASSYFTGPFQETQYF. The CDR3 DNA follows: TGTGCCAGCAGTTACTTTACAGGACCGTTCCAAGAGACCCAGTACTTC.

CDR3 region: CASSNPAWETQYF. The CDR3 DNA reads as TGTGCCAGCAGCAATCCGGCTTGGGAGACCCAGTACTTC. The chain is built from TRBV3-1 and TRBJ2-5; D unresolved. CDR1 is LGHDT, CDR2 YNNKEL, per germline (reference sequence). V shed 5 bases and J shed 5 bases, with 12 bases lying between them. This CDR3 contains 13 residues.

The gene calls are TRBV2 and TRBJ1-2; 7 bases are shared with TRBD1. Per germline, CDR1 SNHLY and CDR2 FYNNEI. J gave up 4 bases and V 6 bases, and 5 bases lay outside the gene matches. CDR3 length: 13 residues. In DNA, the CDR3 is TGTGCCAGCAGCGTACAGGGGACCTATGGCTACACCTTC. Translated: CASSVQGTYGYTF. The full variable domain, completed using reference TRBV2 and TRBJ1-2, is EPEVTQTPSHQVTQMGQEVILRCVPISNHLYFYWYRQILGQKVEFLVSFYNNEISEKSEIFDDQFSVERPDGSNFTLKIRSTKLEDSAMYFCASSVQGTYGYTFGSGTRLTVV.

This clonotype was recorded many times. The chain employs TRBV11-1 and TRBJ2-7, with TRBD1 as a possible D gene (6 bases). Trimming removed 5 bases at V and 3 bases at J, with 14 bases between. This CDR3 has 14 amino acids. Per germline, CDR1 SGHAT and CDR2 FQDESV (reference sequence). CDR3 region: CASSQSRRGYEQYF. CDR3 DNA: TGTGCCAGCAGCCAGAGCCGCAGGGGCTACGAGCAGTACTTC.

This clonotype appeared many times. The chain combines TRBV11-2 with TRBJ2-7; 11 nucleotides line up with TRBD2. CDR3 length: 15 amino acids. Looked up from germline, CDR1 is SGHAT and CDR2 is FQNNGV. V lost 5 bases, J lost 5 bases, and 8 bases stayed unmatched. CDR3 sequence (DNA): TGTGCCAGCAGCCCATCAGGACTAGCGGGTGACGAGCAGTACTTC. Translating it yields CASSPSGLAGDEQYF. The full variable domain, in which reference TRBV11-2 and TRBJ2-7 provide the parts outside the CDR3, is EAGVAQSPRYKIIEKRQSVAFWCNPISGHATLYWYQQILGQGPKLLIQFQNNGVVDDSQLPKDRFSAERLKGVDSTLKIQPAKLEDSAVYLCASSPSGLAGDEQYFGPGTRLTVT.

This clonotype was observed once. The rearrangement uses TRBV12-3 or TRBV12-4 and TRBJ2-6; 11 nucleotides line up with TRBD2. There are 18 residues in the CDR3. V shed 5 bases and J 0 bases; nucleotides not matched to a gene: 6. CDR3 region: CASSAGLAVPSGANVLTF. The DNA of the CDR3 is TGTGCCAGCAGTGCGGGACTAGCGGTACCCTCTGGGGCCAACGTCCTGACTTTC.

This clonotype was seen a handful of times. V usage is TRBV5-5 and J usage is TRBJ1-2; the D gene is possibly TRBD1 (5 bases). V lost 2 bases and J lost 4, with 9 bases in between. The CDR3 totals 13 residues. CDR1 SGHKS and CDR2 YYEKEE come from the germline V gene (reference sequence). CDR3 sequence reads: CASSLWGSYGYTF. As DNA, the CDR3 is TGTGCCAGCAGCTTATGGGGGAGCTATGGCTACACCTTC.